Listed here are 18 T cell receptor beta chains from one sample, sequenced in a study of blood T cell repertoires in COVID-19. Libraries were prepared by immunoSEQ multiplex PCR; TCRdb keeps only in-frame clonotypes and omits some of them. The sample shows tens of thousands of clones, 81% of them seen only once. Sequencing input: peripheral blood. All receptors come from a woman aged 70-85 years with acute or convalescent COVID-19.

The rearrangement joins TRBV15 to TRBJ2-7, with D hard to call. This CDR3 spans 15 amino acids. CDR1 LNHNV and CDR2 YYDKDF come from the germline V gene (reference sequence). Trimming took 1 base from V and 4 from J, leaving 14 bases between them. The CDR3 region is CATSRGGDLSYEQYF. Written as DNA, the CDR3 is TGTGCCACCAGCAGAGGAGGAGACCTTAGTTACGAGCAGTACTTC.

The chain has TRBV3-1 (or the pseudogene TRBV3-2) and TRBJ1-4; D unresolved. This CDR3 region has 16 residues. Germline CDR1 is LGHDT and CDR2 is YNNKEL (reference sequence). The V end lost 0 bases, the J end lost 2 bases, and 10 bases lay between the germline ends. CDR3 in amino acids: CASSQDYSQTNEKLFF. As DNA, the CDR3 is TGTGCCAGCAGCCAAGATTACAGTCAGACTAATGAAAAACTGTTTTTT.

This chain connects TRBV29-1 to TRBJ2-7; 7 nucleotides match TRBD1. V was pared by 4 bases and J by 3 bases, with 6 bases of the junction left unmatched. The CDR3 loop spans 13 amino acids. Germline V gives CDR1 SQVTM, CDR2 ANQGSEA. CDR3 sequence: CSVARTGSYEQYF. The DNA for the CDR3 is TGCAGCGTTGCAAGGACAGGCAGCTACGAGCAGTACTTC.

V is TRBV27 and J is TRBJ2-7; TRBD2 aligns across 12 bases. Germline V gene data show CDR1 as MNHEY and CDR2 as SMNVEV (reference sequence). The CDR3 has 14 amino acids. Losses at the gene ends were 7 bases for V and 7 bases for J; bases not matched to a gene: 8. CDR3 region: CASTSGLAGGEQYF. CDR3 DNA sequence: TGTGCCAGCACTTCGGGACTAGCGGGTGGGGAGCAGTACTTC.

The chain links TRBV5-1 to TRBJ1-6; 8 bases are a match to TRBD1. The CDR3 runs 15 residues. J was trimmed by 7 bases and V by 0 bases; bases with no gene match: 3. CDR1 is SGHRS and CDR2 is YFSETQ in the germline V gene. This chain's CDR3 is CASSLGQGKNSPLHF. In nucleotides, the CDR3 is TGCGCCAGCAGCTTGGGACAGGGGAAGAATTCACCCCTCCACTTT.

For the CDR3, the DNA is TGTGCCAGCAGTTTGAGTATATCGCAGGGGGCGGACTATGGCTACACCTTC. This codes for CASSLSISQGADYGYTF. The chain has TRBV27 and TRBJ1-2, with 8 bases lining up with TRBD1. This CDR3 is 17 amino acids long. V was clipped by 3 bases and J by 3 bases; unmatched bases: 12. Looked up from germline, CDR1 is MNHEY and CDR2 is SMNVEV (reference sequence).

The V call is TRBV11-2, the J call TRBJ1-4; the match to TRBD1 covers 11 bases. The V segment lost 0 bases and the J segment 13 bases; nucleotides outside the gene matches: 4. Looked up from germline, CDR1 is SGHAT and CDR2 is FQNNGV. The CDR3 totals 14 residues. The CDR3 reads CASSLEGQGVRLFF. Here the CDR3 DNA reads TGTGCCAGCAGCTTAGAGGGACAGGGGGTCCGACTGTTTTTT.

The count of this clone is one. The V gene is TRBV7-6, the J gene TRBJ2-1; 10 nucleotides line up with TRBD2. The CDR3 sequence is 21 residues long. Germline V CDR1 and CDR2: SGHVS, FNYEAQ. V dropped 1 base and J dropped 3; count of bases not matched to a gene: 18. DNA for the CDR3: TGTGCCAGCAGCTTAGGTCGTTCTAGCGGGAGCCCGTGGGATGGCTACAATGAGCAGTTCTTC. Its translation: CASSLGRSSGSPWDGYNEQFF.

DNA of the CDR3: TGTGCCGGGACCGGAGGATTGTACAATGAGCAGTTCTTC. This codes for CAGTGGLYNEQFF. V is TRBV30 and J is TRBJ2-1, with D possibly being TRBD1 or TRBD2 (5 bases each). V lost 8 bases and J 4 bases, leaving 15 bases between the germline ends. Germline V gene lookup returns CDR1 GTSNPN and CDR2 SVGIG (reference sequence). There are 13 residues in the CDR3.

This rearrangement joins TRBV18 to TRBJ2-1, with D tentatively TRBD2 (6 bases). Trimming took off 4 bases at V and 5 bases at J, with 12 bases between the two ends. CDR1 KGHSH and CDR2 LQKENI come from the germline V gene. The CDR3 covers 14 residues. In DNA, the CDR3 is TGTGCCAGCTCACTTCGGCGCGGGGACAATGAGCAGTTCTTC. Translated, it gives CASSLRRGDNEQFF.

This chain joins TRBV27 and TRBJ2-6, with TRBD1 matching 8 bases. The V gene's germline CDR1 is MNHEY and CDR2 SMNVEV (reference sequence). Germline trimming cut 5 bases from V and 13 bases from J; bases unmatched to any gene: 19. There are 17 residues in the CDR3. The CDR3 sequence is CASSKRTGTPGPRVLTF. The CDR3 nucleotides read TGTGCCAGCAGTAAAAGGACAGGGACGCCGGGCCCCCGGGTCCTGACTTTC.

J is TRBJ2-7 and V is TRBV13, with 7 bases identical to TRBD2. This CDR3 has 12 amino acids. The germline gives CDR1 PRHDT, CDR2 FYEKMQ (reference sequence). J gave up 13 bases and V 6 bases, and 12 bases lay outside the gene matches. The CDR3 region is CASRAGVGAVYF. The DNA for the CDR3 is TGTGCCAGCAGGGCGGGAGTAGGAGCAGTTTACTTC.

V usage is TRBV2 and J usage is TRBJ2-3; 8 positions match TRBD1. CDR1 and CDR2 from the germline V gene are SNHLY and FYNNEI. The CDR3 runs 13 residues. Trimming at V came to 6 bases and at J to 3 bases, leaving 2 bases not matched to a gene. The CDR3 DNA is TGTGCCAGCAGCGGACAGGGTACAGATACGCAGTATTTT. Its protein is CASSGQGTDTQYF.

The V and J genes are TRBV4-3 and TRBJ2-4, with D maybe TRBD2 (5 bases). This CDR3 is built from 13 residues. Per the germline V gene, CDR1 is LGHNA and CDR2 is YSLEER. Deletions cut 1 base from V and 10 bases from J, with 11 bases between. In DNA, the CDR3 is TGCGCCAGCAGCCAAGGTCTCCCGGGGATTCAGTACTTC. It specifies CASSQGLPGIQYF.

In this sample, this clone turned up a few times. The CDR3 sequence: CASSLQRGTSFNNEQFF. As DNA, the CDR3 is TGTGCCAGCAGCCTCCAGAGGGGGACTAGCTTTAACAATGAGCAGTTCTTC. This chain links TRBV7-2 with TRBJ2-1; 9 nucleotides line up with TRBD2. The CDR3 runs to 17 residues. The germline V gene has CDR1 SGHTA and CDR2 FQGNSA. Germline trimming cut 5 bases from V and 5 bases from J; bases unmatched to any gene: 13.

This chain connects TRBV3-1 (or the pseudogene TRBV3-2) to TRBJ1-2; the match to TRBD1 covers 7 bases. The CDR3 has 16 residues. From germline, CDR1 is LGHDT and CDR2 YNNKEL (reference sequence). With V trimmed by 4 bases and J by 8 bases, 16 bases remained unmatched. For the CDR3, the DNA is TGTGCCAGCAGCCGAAGGGGGCCTACAGGGGTTGAAGGCTACACCTTC. This codes for CASSRRGPTGVEGYTF.

The chain employs TRBV5-5 and TRBJ2-7, with 8 bases aligning to TRBD1. Trimming cost V 5 bases and J 3 bases; bases outside gene matches: 7. The CDR3 totals 14 residues. From germline, CDR1 is SGHKS and CDR2 YYEKEE (reference sequence). This CDR3 is CASRAGQANYEQYF. CDR3 coding DNA: TGTGCCAGCAGGGCGGGACAGGCCAACTACGAGCAGTACTTC.

This rearrangement joins TRBV3-1 (or the pseudogene TRBV3-2) to TRBJ1-5; tentatively, D is TRBD1 (5 bases). V was cut by 5 bases and J by 0 bases, with 8 bases left in between. CDR1 and CDR2 (germline): LGHDT, YNNKEL (reference sequence). The CDR3 is 14 residues long. CDR3 sequence: CASSETDSNQPQHF. The CDR3 DNA follows: TGTGCCAGCAGCGAGACAGATAGCAATCAGCCCCAGCATTTT.